This T cell receptor (beta chain) comes out of a study of T cell repertoires in cytomegalovirus infection. The sample holds many counts of this clonotype. The antigen is not known. Germline trimming cut 4 bases from V and 9 bases from J; bases unmatched to any gene: 15. The CDR3 is 16 amino acids. Germline V gene sequence: CDR1 MGHDK, CDR2 SYGVNS. TCRdb re-called the reads through MiXCR, storing one row per CDR3 protein. The repertoire includes some 180,000 distinct CDR3 sequences, approximately 9.6% of them detected once, and roughly 5% sits in the top ten. The study, taken as a whole, reports: The response measured ex vivo was dominated by TCR beta clonotypes (HLA-C-restricted and CMV-specific).

Sequencing was carried out using PBMCs. The chain recombines TRBV25-1 with TRBJ2-1; 7 positions agree with TRBD2. This clonotype was sampled from a human donor in good health (CMV status not recorded). Some clones in this sample may be carry-over from other donors' samples. In DNA form, the CDR3 reads TGTGCCAGCAGTGCCAAAGGACTAGTGGGCGGGGGTGAGCAGTTCTTC. Residues: CASSAKGLVGGGEQFF.